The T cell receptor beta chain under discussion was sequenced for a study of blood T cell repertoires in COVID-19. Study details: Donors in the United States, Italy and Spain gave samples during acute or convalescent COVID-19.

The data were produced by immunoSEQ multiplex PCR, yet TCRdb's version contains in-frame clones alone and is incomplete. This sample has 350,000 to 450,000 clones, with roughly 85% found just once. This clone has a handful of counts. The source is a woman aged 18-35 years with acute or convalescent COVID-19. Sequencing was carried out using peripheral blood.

Here the CDR3 DNA reads TGTGCCAGCACCCTACCGGGGTTAGGAAACACCATATATTTT. It encodes CASTLPGLGNTIYF. V and J are TRBV28 and TRBJ1-3; no reliable D call. Deletions cut 7 bases from V and 4 bases from J, with 14 bases between. Germline V gives CDR1 MDHEN, CDR2 SYDVKM. This CDR3 comprises 14 residues.